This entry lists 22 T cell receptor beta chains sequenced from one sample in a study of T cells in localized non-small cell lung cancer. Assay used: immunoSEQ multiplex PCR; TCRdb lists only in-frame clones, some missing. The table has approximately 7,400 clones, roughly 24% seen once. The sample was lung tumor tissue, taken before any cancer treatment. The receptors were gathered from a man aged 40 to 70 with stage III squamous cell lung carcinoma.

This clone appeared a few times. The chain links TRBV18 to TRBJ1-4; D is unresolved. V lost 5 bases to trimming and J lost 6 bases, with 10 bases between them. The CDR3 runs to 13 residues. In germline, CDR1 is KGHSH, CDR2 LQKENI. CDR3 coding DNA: TGTGCCAGCTCAGAGCAGACGGATGAAAAACTGTTTTTT. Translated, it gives CASSEQTDEKLFF.

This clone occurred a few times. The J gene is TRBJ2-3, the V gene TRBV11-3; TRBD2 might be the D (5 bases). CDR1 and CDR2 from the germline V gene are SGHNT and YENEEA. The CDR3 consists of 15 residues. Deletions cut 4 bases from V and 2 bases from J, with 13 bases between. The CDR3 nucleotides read TGTGCCAGCAGCTCGGGGAGCGACCACACAGATACGCAGTATTTT. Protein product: CASSSGSDHTDTQYF.

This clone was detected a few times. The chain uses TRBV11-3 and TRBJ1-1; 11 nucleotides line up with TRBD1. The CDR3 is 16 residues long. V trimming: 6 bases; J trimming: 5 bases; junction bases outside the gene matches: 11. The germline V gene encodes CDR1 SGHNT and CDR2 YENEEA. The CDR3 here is CASREGTGGRSTEAFF. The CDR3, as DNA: TGTGCCAGCAGGGAAGGGACAGGGGGTAGGAGTACTGAAGCTTTCTTT.

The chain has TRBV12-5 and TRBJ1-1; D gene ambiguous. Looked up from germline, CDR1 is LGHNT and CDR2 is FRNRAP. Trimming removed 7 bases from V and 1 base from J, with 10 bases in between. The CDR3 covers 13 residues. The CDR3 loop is CASAKGANTEAFF. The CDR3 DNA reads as TGTGCTAGTGCAAAAGGAGCGAACACTGAAGCTTTCTTT.

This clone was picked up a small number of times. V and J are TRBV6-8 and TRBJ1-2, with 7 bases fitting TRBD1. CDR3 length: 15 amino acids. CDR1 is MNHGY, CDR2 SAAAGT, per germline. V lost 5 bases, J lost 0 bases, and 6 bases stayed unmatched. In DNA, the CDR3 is TGTGCCAGCAGTGAGAGAGGGGGCTCTAACTATGGCTACACCTTC. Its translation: CASSERGGSNYGYTF.

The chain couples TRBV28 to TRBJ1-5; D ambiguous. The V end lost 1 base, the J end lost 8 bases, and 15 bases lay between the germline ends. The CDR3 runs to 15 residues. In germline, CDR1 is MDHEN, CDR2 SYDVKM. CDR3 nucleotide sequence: TGTGCCAGCAGTTTATCACGGCAGCCCCTGGAGCCCCAGCATTTT. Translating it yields CASSLSRQPLEPQHF.

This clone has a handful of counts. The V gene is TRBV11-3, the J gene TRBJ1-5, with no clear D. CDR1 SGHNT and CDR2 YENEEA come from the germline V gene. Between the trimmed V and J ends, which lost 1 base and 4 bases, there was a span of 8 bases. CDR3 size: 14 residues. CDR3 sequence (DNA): TGTGCCAGCAGCTTAGGGGCAGGAAATCAGCCCCAGCATTTT. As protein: CASSLGAGNQPQHF.

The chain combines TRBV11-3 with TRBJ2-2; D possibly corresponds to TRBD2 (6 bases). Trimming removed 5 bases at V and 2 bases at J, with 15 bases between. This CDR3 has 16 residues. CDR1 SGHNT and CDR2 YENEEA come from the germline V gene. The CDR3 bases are TGTGCCAGCAGCGGGCTTCCGGGACTCAACACCGGGGAGCTGTTTTTT. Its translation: CASSGLPGLNTGELFF.

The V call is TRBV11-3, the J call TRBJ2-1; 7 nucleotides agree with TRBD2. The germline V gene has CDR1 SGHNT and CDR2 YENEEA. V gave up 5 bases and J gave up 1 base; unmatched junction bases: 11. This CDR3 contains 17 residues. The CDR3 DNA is TGTGCCAGCAGCATTAGGCCTAGCGGACCTTCCTACAATGAGCAGTTCTTC. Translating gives CASSIRPSGPSYNEQFF.

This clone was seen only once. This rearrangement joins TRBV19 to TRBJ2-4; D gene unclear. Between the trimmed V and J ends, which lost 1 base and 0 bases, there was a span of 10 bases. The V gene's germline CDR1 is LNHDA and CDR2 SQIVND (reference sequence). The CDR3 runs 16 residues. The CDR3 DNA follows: TGTGCCAGTAGTATAGGTCAGACGCTAGCCAAAAACATTCAGTACTTC. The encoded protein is CASSIGQTLAKNIQYF. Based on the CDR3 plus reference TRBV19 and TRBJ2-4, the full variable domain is DGGITQSPKYLFRKEGQNVTLSCEQNLNHDAMYWYRQDPGQGLRLIYYSQIVNDFQKGDIAEGYSVSREKKESFPLTVTSAQKNPTAFYLCASSIGQTLAKNIQYFGAGTRLSVL.

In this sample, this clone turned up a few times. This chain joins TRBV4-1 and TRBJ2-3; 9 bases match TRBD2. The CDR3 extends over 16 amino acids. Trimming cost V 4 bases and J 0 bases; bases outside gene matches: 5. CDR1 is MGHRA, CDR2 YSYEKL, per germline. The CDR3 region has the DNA TGCGCCAGCAGCCGTCTAGCGGGGTCTAGCACAGATACGCAGTATTTT. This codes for CASSRLAGSSTDTQYF.

The CDR3 nucleotides are TGTGCCAGCAGCTTAGACCAGGGGCTGTACACTGAAGCTTTCTTT. It translates to CASSLDQGLYTEAFF. The rearrangement joins TRBV11-3 to TRBJ1-1, with a possible D match to TRBD1 (6 bases). Trimming shortened V by 0 bases and J by 3 bases, and 11 bases separated the two germline ends. The germline V gene has CDR1 SGHNT and CDR2 YENEEA. CDR3 length: 15 residues.

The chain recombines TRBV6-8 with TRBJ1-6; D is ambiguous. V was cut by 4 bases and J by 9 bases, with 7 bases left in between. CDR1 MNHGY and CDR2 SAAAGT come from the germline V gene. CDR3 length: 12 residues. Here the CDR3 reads CASSSAGSPLHF. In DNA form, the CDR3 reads TGTGCCAGCAGTTCGGCCGGTTCACCCCTCCACTTT.

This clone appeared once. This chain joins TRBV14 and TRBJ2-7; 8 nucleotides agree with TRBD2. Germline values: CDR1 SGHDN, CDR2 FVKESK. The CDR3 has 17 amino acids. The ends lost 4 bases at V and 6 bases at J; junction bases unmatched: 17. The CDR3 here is CASSLSLGSGSIGEQYF. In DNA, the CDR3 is TGTGCCAGCAGCCTCTCCCTGGGGAGCGGGAGTATTGGCGAGCAGTACTTC.

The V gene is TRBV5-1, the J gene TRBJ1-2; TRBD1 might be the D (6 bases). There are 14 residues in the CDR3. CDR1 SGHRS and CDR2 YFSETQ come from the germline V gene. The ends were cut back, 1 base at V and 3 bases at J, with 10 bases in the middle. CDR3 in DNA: TGCGCCAGCAGCTTGCCACAGGGAGACTATGGCTACACCTTC. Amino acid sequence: CASSLPQGDYGYTF.

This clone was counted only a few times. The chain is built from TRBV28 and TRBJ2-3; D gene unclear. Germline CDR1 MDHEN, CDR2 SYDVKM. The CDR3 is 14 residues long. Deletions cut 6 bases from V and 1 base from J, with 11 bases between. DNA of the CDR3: TGTGCCAGCAGGCCCGGGTCTCGCACAGATACGCAGTATTTT. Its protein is CASRPGSRTDTQYF. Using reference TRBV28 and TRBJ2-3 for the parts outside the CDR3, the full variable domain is DVKVTQSSRYLVKRTGEKVFLECVQDMDHENMFWYRQDPGLGLRLIYFSYDVKMKEKGDIPEGYSVSREKKERFSLILESASTNQTSMYLCASRPGSRTDTQYFGPGTRLTVL.

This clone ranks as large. The CDR3 protein is CASSLGQGAYGYTF. The CDR3 DNA reads TGTGCCAGCAGCTTGGGACAGGGGGCCTATGGCTACACCTTC. The chain carries TRBV11-3 and TRBJ1-2; 12 bases map to TRBD1. The CDR3 consists of 14 residues. Germline loops: CDR1 SGHNT, CDR2 YENEEA. V was clipped by 3 bases and J by 4 bases; unmatched bases: 0.

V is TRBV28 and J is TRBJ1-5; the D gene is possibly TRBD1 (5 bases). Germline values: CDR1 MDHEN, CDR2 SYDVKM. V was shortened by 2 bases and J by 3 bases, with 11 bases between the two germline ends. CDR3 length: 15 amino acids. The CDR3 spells CASSLGRGPNQPQHF. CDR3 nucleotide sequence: TGTGCCAGCAGTTTAGGAAGGGGACCCAATCAGCCCCAGCATTTT.

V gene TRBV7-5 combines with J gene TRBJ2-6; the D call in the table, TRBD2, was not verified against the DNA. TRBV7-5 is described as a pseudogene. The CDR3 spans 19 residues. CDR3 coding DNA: TGTGCCAGCAGCCCCGGGAGGACAGCCCGCCTCTCTGGGGCCAACGTCCTGACTTTC. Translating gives CASSPGRTARLSGANVLTF.

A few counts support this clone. CDR3 bases: TGTGCCAGCAGCCCCGCCACAGGGAACAATGAGCAGTTCTTC. It specifies CASSPATGNNEQFF. This chain joins TRBV11-3 and TRBJ2-1; TRBD1 is a possible D gene (6 bases). The CDR3 contains 14 residues. The V and J ends lost 5 bases and 5 bases respectively, with 13 bases between them. Germline CDR1 and CDR2: SGHNT and YENEEA.

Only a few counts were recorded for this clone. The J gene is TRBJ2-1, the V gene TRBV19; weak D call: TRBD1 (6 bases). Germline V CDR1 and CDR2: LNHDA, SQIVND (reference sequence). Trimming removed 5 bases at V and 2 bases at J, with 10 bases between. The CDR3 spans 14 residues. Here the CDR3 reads CASSPTGTYNEQFF. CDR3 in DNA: TGTGCCAGTAGTCCTACAGGGACCTACAATGAGCAGTTCTTC.

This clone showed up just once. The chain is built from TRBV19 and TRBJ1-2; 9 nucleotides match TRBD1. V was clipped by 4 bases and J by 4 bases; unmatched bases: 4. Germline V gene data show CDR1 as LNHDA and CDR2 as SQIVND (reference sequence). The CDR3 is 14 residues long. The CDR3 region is CASSRQGVLYGYTF. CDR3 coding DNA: TGTGCCAGTAGTAGACAGGGGGTCCTCTATGGCTACACCTTC.